The rows below give T cell receptor beta chains drawn from one sample of a study of T cells in Graves' hyperthyroidism and ophthalmopathy. TCRdb re-analysed the multiplex PCR reads in MiXCR, keeping a single row per CDR3 protein. The sample shows 250,000 to 400,000 distinct CDR3 sequences, roughly 13% of them seen only once. The sample comprised blood. These receptors were obtained from a woman in her thirties or forties with Graves' ophthalmopathy. The CDR3 runs from the conserved cysteine through the conserved F or W. Fields, in order: J gene, V gene, CDR3 protein.

TRBJ2-3 TRBV28 CASSLRADTQYF
TRBJ1-3 TRBV6-2/TRBV6-3 CASSLPLGNTIYF
TRBJ2-7 TRBV11-2 CASSSELRSYEQYF
TRBJ1-5 TRBV28 CASSSGTADQPQHF
TRBJ2-1 TRBV24-1 CATLTGGAFPSTYNEQFF
TRBJ2-1 TRBV29-1 CSVEPGRMFGEQFF
TRBJ1-2 TRBV19 CASSIDVERGRPPGTF
TRBJ2-1 TRBV20-1 CSASGLSGEQFF
TRBJ2-1 TRBV20-1 CSAWGLAGANEQFF
TRBJ1-1 TRBV7-6 CASSPNRAEAFF
TRBJ1-6 TRBV3-1 CASSHGTVNSPLHF
TRBJ1-6 TRBV30 CAWRTGVESSYNSPLHF
TRBJ2-1 TRBV18 CASSLLPTSGSMNEQFF
TRBJ2-5 TRBV10-3 CAISESTGSMWKTQYF
TRBJ1-1 TRBV7-9 CASSLASGAEAFF
TRBJ1-2 TRBV11-2 CASSPEGYGYTF
TRBJ1-2 TRBV7-8 CASSLDRVYGYTF
TRBJ1-3 TRBV10-3 CAISFDRSGNTIYF
TRBJ1-2 TRBV11-2 CASSLGQDNYGYTF
TRBJ1-2 TRBV7-9 CASSQRDSTAF
TRBJ2-2 TRBV6-1 CASSLGPTNTGELFF
TRBJ2-1 TRBV5-1 CASSFQDTNEQFF
TRBJ2-2 TRBV5-1 CASSLDRKNTGELFF
TRBJ2-2 TRBV15 CATSRGGGARRELFF
TRBJ2-5 TRBV6-1 CASSRRDRGVETQYF
TRBJ2-1 TRBV19 CASSYGGSRVNEQFF
TRBJ2-7 TRBV12-3/TRBV12-4 CASSLEQAGEQYF
TRBJ1-2 TRBV5-4 CASSLAVGQGYGYTF
TRBJ2-1 TRBV6-2/TRBV6-3 CASSPILAGDNYNEQFF